This entry lists 5 T cell receptor beta chains sequenced from one sample in a study of blood T cell repertoires in COVID-19. Produced via immunoSEQ multiplex PCR; TCRdb's table is partial and in-frame only. The data contain around 49,000 clones, around four fifths of them singletons. The material sequenced was PBMCs or T cells enriched from blood (not recorded which). These receptors originate from a woman aged 50 to 65 with acute COVID-19.

This clone has just a few counts. The V gene is TRBV10-2, the J gene TRBJ1-2; possible D gene TRBD1, 5 bases. V was trimmed by 3 bases and J by 0 bases, leaving 5 bases between them. This CDR3 contains 13 residues. Germline V lookup: CDR1 WSHSY, CDR2 SAAADI. CDR3 residues: CASSEQANYGYTF. The CDR3 region has the DNA TGCGCCAGCAGTGAACAGGCTAACTATGGCTACACCTTC.

This clone was observed once. The chain links TRBV5-5 to TRBJ1-3; no definite D call. The CDR3 extends over 16 amino acids. V lost 0 bases to trimming and J lost 0 bases, with 10 bases between them. The germline CDR1 and CDR2 sequences are SGHKS and YYEKEE (reference sequence). Written as DNA, the CDR3 is TGTGCCAGCAGCTTGGGGCAGCCTAGCTCTGGAAACACCATATATTTT. Translation gives CASSLGQPSSGNTIYF.

J is TRBJ1-1 and V is TRBV10-1; possibly TRBD1 for D (6 bases). The V gene lost 5 bases and the J gene lost 0 bases, with 10 bases spanning the gap. This CDR3 region has 14 residues. Per germline, CDR1 WNHNN and CDR2 SYGVQD (reference sequence). The CDR3 DNA follows: TGCGCCAGCAGTCGGGACATTATGAACACTGAAGCTTTCTTT. Encoded protein: CASSRDIMNTEAFF.

The rearrangement links TRBV12-3 or TRBV12-4 to TRBJ1-5, with no clear D. The CDR3 covers 9 residues. Trimming took off 8 bases at V and 7 bases at J, with 3 bases between the two ends. The CDR3 spells CASGQPQHF. CDR3 sequence (DNA): TGTGCCAGCGGCCAGCCCCAGCATTTT.

V and J are TRBV18 and TRBJ2-7; 9 positions agree with TRBD1. Per germline, CDR1 KGHSH and CDR2 LQKENI. Trimming removed 3 bases from V and 2 bases from J; junction bases left unmatched: 5. CDR3 length: 15 amino acids. As DNA, the CDR3 is TGTGCCAGCTCACCCGGGACAGGGCGTACCTACGAGCAGTACTTC. Translating it yields CASSPGTGRTYEQYF.